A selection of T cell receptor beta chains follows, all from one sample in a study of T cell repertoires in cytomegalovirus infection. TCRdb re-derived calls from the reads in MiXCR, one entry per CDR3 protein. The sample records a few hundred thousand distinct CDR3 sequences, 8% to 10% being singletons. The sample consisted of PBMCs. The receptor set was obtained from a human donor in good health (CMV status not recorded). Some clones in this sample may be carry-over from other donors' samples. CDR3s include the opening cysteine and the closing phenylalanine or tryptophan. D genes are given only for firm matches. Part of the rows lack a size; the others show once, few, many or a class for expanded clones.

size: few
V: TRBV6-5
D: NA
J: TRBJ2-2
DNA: TGTGCCAGCAGTTACTCGATTGGGCAGGGCGGCACCGGGGAGCTGTTTTTT
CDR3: CASSYSIGQGGTGELFF

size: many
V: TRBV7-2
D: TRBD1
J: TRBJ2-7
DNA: TGTGCCAGCAGCGTACAAGGGACAGATTTTTCCTACGAGCAGTACTTC
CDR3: CASSVQGTDFSYEQYF

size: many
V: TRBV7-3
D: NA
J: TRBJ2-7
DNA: TGTGCCAGCGGAAACGGGGTGACCTACGAGCAGTACTTC
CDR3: CASGNGVTYEQYF

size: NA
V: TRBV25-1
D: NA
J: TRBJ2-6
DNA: TGTGCCAGCAGTGAATATGGTGGCTCTGGGGCCAACGTCCTGACTTTC
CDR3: CASSEYGGSGANVLTF

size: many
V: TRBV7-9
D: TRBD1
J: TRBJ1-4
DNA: TGTGCCAGCAGCTTAGGCGGGACAGGGGATGAAAAACTGTTTTTT
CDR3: CASSLGGTGDEKLFF

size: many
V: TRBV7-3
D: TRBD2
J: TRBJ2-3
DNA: TGTGCCAGCAGCTCCTACTCTAGCGGGAGGCTGGGGACAGATACGCAGTATTTT
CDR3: CASSSYSSGRLGTDTQYF

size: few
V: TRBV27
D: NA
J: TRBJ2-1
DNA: TGTGCCAGCAGTTTAGACAGATTTGAGCAGTTCTTC
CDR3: CASSLDRFEQFF

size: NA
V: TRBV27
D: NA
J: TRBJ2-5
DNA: TGTGCCAGCAGGGATCCGTGGGGGCGAGAGACCCAGTACTTC
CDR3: CASRDPWGRETQYF

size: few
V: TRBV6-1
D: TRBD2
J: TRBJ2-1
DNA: TGTGCCAGCAGTTACGGGACTAGCGGGAGTGGGTACAATGAGCAGTTCTTC
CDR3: CASSYGTSGSGYNEQFF

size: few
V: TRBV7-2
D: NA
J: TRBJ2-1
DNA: TGTGCCAGCAGCCAAAGTGGAACGGGGCAGTTCTTC
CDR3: CASSQSGTGQFF

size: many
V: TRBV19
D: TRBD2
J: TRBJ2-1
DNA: TGTGCCAGTAGTATAGGGATCGGCGGGACTAGGAATGAGCAGTTCTTC
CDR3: CASSIGIGGTRNEQFF

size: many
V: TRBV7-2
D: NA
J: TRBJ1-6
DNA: TGTGCCAGCAGCAAGGGTTCCTATAATTCACCCCTCCACTTT
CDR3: CASSKGSYNSPLHF

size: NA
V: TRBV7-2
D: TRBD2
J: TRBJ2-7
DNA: TGTGCCAGCAGCAGGACCGGGACTAGCAACGAGCAGTACTTC
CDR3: CASSRTGTSNEQYF

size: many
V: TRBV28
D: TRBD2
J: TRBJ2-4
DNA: TGTGCCAGCAGTTTACCCTTAACGACTAGCGGAAAAACCAAAAACATTCAGTACTTC
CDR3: CASSLPLTTSGKTKNIQYF

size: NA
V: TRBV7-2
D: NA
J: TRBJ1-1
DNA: TGTGCCAGCAGCTACGATGGGGGGAACACTGAAGCTTTCTTT
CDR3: CASSYDGGNTEAFF

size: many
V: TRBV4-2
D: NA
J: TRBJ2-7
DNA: TGTGCCAGCAGCCAGACCCCGACTGGGGGCGGCGAGCAGTACTTC
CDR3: CASSQTPTGGGEQYF

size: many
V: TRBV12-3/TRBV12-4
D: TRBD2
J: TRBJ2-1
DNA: TGTGCCAGCAGTTCCTCCCTAGCGGGAGGGTGGTACAATGAGCAGTTCTTC
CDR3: CASSSSLAGGWYNEQFF

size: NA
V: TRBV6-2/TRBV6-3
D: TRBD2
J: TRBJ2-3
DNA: TGTGCCAGCAAAATTCGACTAGCGGGAGAAGATACGCAGTATTTT
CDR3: CASKIRLAGEDTQYF

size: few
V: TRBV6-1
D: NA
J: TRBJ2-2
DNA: TGTGCCAGCAGTGAAGGTCGTTATACGGGTTCCGGGGAGCTGTTTTTT
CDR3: CASSEGRYTGSGELFF

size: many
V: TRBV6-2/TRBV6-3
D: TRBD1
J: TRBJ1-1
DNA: TGTGCCAGCAGTTACCCAGGGGGCACTGAAGCTTTCTTT
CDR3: CASSYPGGTEAFF

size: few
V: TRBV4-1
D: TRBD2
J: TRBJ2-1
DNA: TGTGCCAGCAGCCAGTTTCCGCCCAAAGAGCGGGAGGCCCTCTTC
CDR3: CASSQFPPKEREALF

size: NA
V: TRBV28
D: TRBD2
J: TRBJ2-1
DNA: TGTGCCAGCAGTCCAGCGAGTACCCTAGCGGGAGGGCCGGGTGAGCAGTTCTTC
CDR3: CASSPASTLAGGPGEQFF

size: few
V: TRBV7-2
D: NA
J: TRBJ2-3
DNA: TGTGCCAGCGGGAACAGATTGGGCACAGATACGCAGTATTTT
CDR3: CASGNRLGTDTQYF